The 17 T cell receptor beta chains reported below all come from one sample, sequenced in a study of blood T cell repertoires in COVID-19. Profiled with immunoSEQ multiplex PCR; TCRdb holds only in-frame clones, not every one. Of approximately 330,000 clones in the sample, around 86% were seen once. Source material: PBMCs or T cells enriched from blood (not recorded which). The source is a woman aged 35 to 49 with acute COVID-19.

There are a few counts of this clone. The chain uses TRBV14 and TRBJ2-2, with D unclear. The CDR3 has 17 residues. The V end was cut by 4 bases, the J end by 1 base, with 16 bases between. Germline V gives CDR1 SGHDN, CDR2 FVKESK. The CDR3 DNA follows: TGTGCCAGCAGCCCGAATCCTAACAGACAGAACACCGGGGAGCTGTTTTTT. This gives the protein CASSPNPNRQNTGELFF.

The chain uses TRBV27 and TRBJ1-2, with 10 bases identical to TRBD1. The germline gives CDR1 MNHEY, CDR2 SMNVEV (reference sequence). V shed 8 bases, J shed 4 bases, and the junction held 7 bases outside the gene matches. CDR3 size: 14 residues. The CDR3 spells CASGWTGGIYGYTF. The DNA for the CDR3 is TGTGCCAGCGGCTGGACAGGGGGTATCTATGGCTACACCTTC.

This chain connects TRBV3-1 (or the pseudogene TRBV3-2) to TRBJ2-5; D is possibly TRBD1 (5 bases). Trimming shortened V by 6 bases and J by 5 bases, and 10 bases separated the two germline ends. CDR3 size: 12 residues. Germline loops: CDR1 LGHDT, CDR2 YNNKEL (reference sequence). DNA of the CDR3: TGTGCCAGCAGGCTGGCAGGGGAGACCCAGTACTTC. Translated: CASRLAGETQYF.

This clone was seen once. V usage is TRBV6-5 and J usage is TRBJ1-2, with D unclear. The CDR3 extends over 14 amino acids. The germline V gene encodes CDR1 MNHEY and CDR2 SVGAGI. The ends were cut back, 2 bases at V and 4 bases at J, with 11 bases in the middle. This CDR3 is CASSYGTDSYGYTF. CDR3 nucleotide sequence: TGTGCCAGCAGTTACGGAACTGACTCCTATGGCTACACCTTC.

The chain uses TRBV5-4 and TRBJ1-1; 8 bases are a match to TRBD1. V lost 5 bases, J lost 3 bases, and 6 bases stayed unmatched. The CDR3 runs to 14 residues. In germline, CDR1 is SGHNT, CDR2 YYREEE (reference sequence). This chain's CDR3 is CASSLSGGYTEAFF. CDR3 nucleotide sequence: TGTGCCAGCAGTTTATCAGGGGGCTACACTGAAGCTTTCTTT. Full variable domain (outside the CDR3, taken from reference TRBV5-4 and TRBJ1-1): ETGVTQSPTHLIKTRGQQVTLRCSSQSGHNTVSWYQQALGQGPQFIFQYYREEENGRGNFPPRFSGLQFPNYSSELNVNALELDDSALYLCASSLSGGYTEAFFGQGTRLTVV.

This chain links TRBV28 with TRBJ2-3; 11 bases match TRBD1. The CDR3 loop spans 17 amino acids. V was pared by 4 bases and J by 3 bases, with 9 bases of the junction left unmatched. Germline V gene data show CDR1 as MDHEN and CDR2 as SYDVKM. The CDR3 loop is CASSSHLGQGATDTQYF. The CDR3 DNA follows: TGTGCCAGCAGTTCCCACCTCGGACAGGGGGCGACAGATACGCAGTATTTT.

J is TRBJ1-2 and V is TRBV5-4; 7 bases match TRBD1. Germline-derived CDR1 and CDR2 are SGHNT and YYREEE (reference sequence). V lost 0 bases and J lost 4; bases outside the gene matches: 6. This CDR3 has 15 residues. CDR3 residues: CASSLVIQGSYGYTF. The CDR3 coding sequence is TGTGCCAGCAGCTTGGTGATACAGGGGAGCTATGGCTACACCTTC.

The chain combines TRBV28 with TRBJ2-7; 10 nucleotides agree with TRBD1. The V and J ends lost 4 bases and 3 bases, in that order; junction bases with no gene match: 3. Germline V gives CDR1 MDHEN, CDR2 SYDVKM. The CDR3 has 14 residues. In nucleotides, the CDR3 is TGTGCCAGCAGTTCGACAGGGGGCTACTACGAGCAGTACTTC. Translated: CASSSTGGYYEQYF.

This chain connects TRBV5-4 to TRBJ1-6, with 7 bases that match TRBD1. V shed 4 bases and J 4 bases; nucleotides not matched to a gene: 11. CDR1 is SGHNT, CDR2 YYREEE, per germline (reference sequence). The CDR3 length is 17 residues. The CDR3 DNA is TGTGCCAGCAGCACAAAGACTACAGGGGCTTATAATTCACCCCTCCACTTT. Encoded protein: CASSTKTTGAYNSPLHF.

This clone appeared once. V is TRBV5-4 and J is TRBJ1-4, with D hard to call. The CDR3 has 13 amino acids. V was clipped by 7 bases and J by 0 bases, with 7 bases between them. Germline CDR1 is SGHNT and CDR2 is YYREEE (reference sequence). CDR3 sequence: CASSPATNEKLFF. In nucleotides, the CDR3 is TGTGCCAGCTCCCCGGCAACTAATGAAAAACTGTTTTTT.

The V gene is TRBV20-1, the J gene TRBJ2-1, with 14 bases matching TRBD2. This CDR3 is built from 15 residues. V was pared by 3 bases and J by 7 bases, with 5 bases of the junction left unmatched. Germline CDR1 and CDR2: DFQATT and SNEGSKA (reference sequence). The CDR3 sequence: CSASSGLAGVNEQFF. CDR3 sequence (DNA): TGCAGTGCTAGTTCGGGACTAGCGGGGGTTAATGAGCAGTTCTTC.

This sequence joins TRBV12-3 or TRBV12-4 and TRBJ1-2; TRBD1 aligns across 9 bases. The CDR3 has 13 residues. The junction had 7 bases not matched to a gene; V was cut back by 6 bases and J by 8 bases. The CDR3 reads CASRVQGAQGYTF. The CDR3 coding sequence is TGTGCCAGCAGGGTACAGGGGGCACAAGGCTACACCTTC.

The chain recombines TRBV14 with TRBJ1-6; 9 bases are shared with TRBD1. The CDR3 is 15 residues long. CDR1 and CDR2 (germline): SGHDN, FVKESK. The trim removed 2 bases at V and 9 bases at J, leaving 5 bases unmatched. As DNA, the CDR3 is TGTGCCAGCAGCCAAAACAGGGGGCAAGGTTCACCCCTCCACTTT. Residues: CASSQNRGQGSPLHF.

The V and J genes are TRBV2 and TRBJ1-4; D ambiguous. Per the germline V gene, CDR1 is SNHLY and CDR2 is FYNNEI. The CDR3 consists of 13 residues. V was clipped by 6 bases and J by 3 bases, with 8 bases between them. For the CDR3, the DNA is TGTGCCAGCAGAACGTCAGCTAATGAAAAACTGTTTTTT. Protein sequence: CASRTSANEKLFF.

The chain has TRBV21-1 and TRBJ2-2; TRBD2 is the table's D call and was not checked against the DNA. TRBV21-1 has pseudogene status. The CDR3 runs 18 residues. CDR3 nucleotides: TGTGCCAGCAGCAAAGCGCTTTCGGGACTACCCAGCACCGGGGAGCTGTTTTTT. It encodes CASSKALSGLPSTGELFF.

This clone showed up just once. The chain uses TRBV7-2 and TRBJ2-1; TRBD1 matches 12 bases. Trimming cost V 4 bases and J 8 bases; bases outside gene matches: 6. CDR3 length: 15 amino acids. Germline assignment: CDR1 SGHTA and CDR2 FQGNSA. The CDR3 bases are TGTGCCAGCAGCTCCCGGGACAGGGGGCCGGATGAGCAGTTCTTC. Translating gives CASSSRDRGPDEQFF.

V usage is TRBV19 and J usage is TRBJ2-1; D is perhaps TRBD2 (5 bases). Germline V gene sequence: CDR1 LNHDA, CDR2 SQIVND (reference sequence). This CDR3 contains 14 residues. V lost 6 bases, J lost 0 bases, and 9 bases lay in between. The CDR3 sequence: CASSGLSSYNEQFF. The CDR3 bases are TGTGCCAGTAGCGGACTTAGCTCCTACAATGAGCAGTTCTTC.